The TCR beta chain under discussion was sequenced for a study of CD8 T cells in Susac syndrome. Study-level results: That the number of individuals in its TCR sequencing and HLA analysis was relatively small was acknowledged by the study.

Random hexamers primed reverse transcription of 0.5 to 1 ug RNA. An immunoSEQ multiplex PCR amplified TCR beta CDR3 over 54 Vbeta and 13 Jbeta. TCRdb redid the calling of the immunoSEQ multiplex PCR reads with MiXCR, one entry per CDR3 protein. The data contain some 180,000 distinct CDR3 sequences, about 95% of them seen just once; the ten biggest clones take up approximately 0.1%. Germline lookup yields CDR1 LGHNA and CDR2 YNFKEQ. The CDR3 covers 15 residues. The V end lost 0 bases, the J end lost 2 bases, and 8 bases lay between the germline ends. A single count supports this clonotype. Its antigen is as yet unknown. Healthy donors formed controls matched for age and sex. TEMRA cells were enriched by FACS, while CD8+ and CD4+ T cells were obtained through a negative isolation that was performed magnetically.

The sequenced material came from CD4+ T cells from PBMCs. The V call is TRBV4-2, the J call TRBJ2-1, with D unresolved. This sequence originates from a human donor in good health. The CDR3 DNA reads as TGTGCCAGCAGCCAAGAAGCAGAACCCTACAATGAGCAGTTCTTC. Protein product: CASSQEAEPYNEQFF.